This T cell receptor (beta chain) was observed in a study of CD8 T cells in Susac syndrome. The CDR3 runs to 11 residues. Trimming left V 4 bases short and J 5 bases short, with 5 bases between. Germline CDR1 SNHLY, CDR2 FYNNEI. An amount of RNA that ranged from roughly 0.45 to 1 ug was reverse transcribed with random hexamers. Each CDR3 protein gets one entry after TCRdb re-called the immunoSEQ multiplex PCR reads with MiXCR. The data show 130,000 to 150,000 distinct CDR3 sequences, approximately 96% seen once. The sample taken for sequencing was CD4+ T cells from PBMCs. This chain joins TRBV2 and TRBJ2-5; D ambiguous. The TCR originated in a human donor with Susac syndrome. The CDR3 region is CASSGLETQYF. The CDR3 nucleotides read TGTGCCAGCAGTGGTCTCGAGACCCAGTACTTC. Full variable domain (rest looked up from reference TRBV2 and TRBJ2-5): EPEVTQTPSHQVTQMGQEVILRCVPISNHLYFYWYRQILGQKVEFLVSFYNNEISEKSEIFDDQFSVERPDGSNFTLKIRSTKLEDSAMYFCASSGLETQYFGPGTRLLVL.